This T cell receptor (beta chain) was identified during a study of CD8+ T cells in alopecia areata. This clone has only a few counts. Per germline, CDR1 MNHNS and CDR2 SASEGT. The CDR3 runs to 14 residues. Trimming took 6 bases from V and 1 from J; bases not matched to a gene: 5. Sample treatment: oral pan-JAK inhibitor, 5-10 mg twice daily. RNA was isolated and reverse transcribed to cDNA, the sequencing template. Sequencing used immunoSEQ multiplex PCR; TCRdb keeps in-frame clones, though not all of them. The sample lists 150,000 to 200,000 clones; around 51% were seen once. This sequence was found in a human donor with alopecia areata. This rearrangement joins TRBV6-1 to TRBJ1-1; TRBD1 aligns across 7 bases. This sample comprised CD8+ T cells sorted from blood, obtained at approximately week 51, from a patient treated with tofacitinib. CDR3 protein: CASRQTGPNTEAFF. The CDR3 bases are TGTGCCAGCAGACAGACAGGGCCGAACACTGAAGCTTTCTTT.